This T cell receptor beta chain derives from a study of graft-versus-host responses after intestinal transplantation. In the study overall: Every transplant recipient was induced with anti-thymocyte globulin, then maintained on tacrolimus and steroids for about 3 years.

Using immunoSEQ multiplex PCR, the repertoire was profiled, and TCRdb retains in-frame clones only, with some absent. The sample shows under 65,000 clones, roughly 93% of them seen only once. Note on this clone: Its target is unknown.

Regarding the study as a whole: Peak levels of circulating GvH clones tracked with early post-transplant HvG declines. Allografts from individuals with graft-donor T cell macrochimerism displayed high graft-versus-host to host-versus-graft clonal ratios. The recipient marrow held GvH clones, and some of them showed up first in ileum or blood.

The origin of this receptor is a human donor who was the organ donor for an intestinal transplant. The sample in question was unstimulated CD4+ T cells sorted from spleen or lymph node cells, obtained before transplant.

The CDR3 DNA reads as TGTGCCAGCGTACGCGACTATGGCTACACCTTC. Its protein is CASVRDYGYTF. The chain uses TRBV2 and TRBJ1-2; D is undetermined. V lost 8 bases and J lost 3, with 7 bases in between. This CDR3 has 11 amino acids. From germline, CDR1 is SNHLY and CDR2 FYNNEI.